One sample yielded the 26 T cell receptor beta chains listed below, sequenced in a study of T-cell memory formation after mild COVID-19 (dated by TCRdb to about 2021). Libraries were prepared through 5' RACE. The run used an Illumina NovaSeq 6000. The public reads were reprocessed in TCRdb via fastp at Q25 and MiXCR, keeping in-frame beta chains. Every CDR3 protein is listed once, alongside the most common genes and DNA of its rows. The sample yields approximately 240,000 distinct CDR3 sequences; about 17% were counted once. The ten top clones hold around 3.8% of the sample. What was sequenced was PBMCs or a T cell subset sorted from them (not recorded which). The receptors were sampled from a man aged 18 to 35 who had mild COVID-19 (a few samples of this study predate the infection). The sample titles of this study are shuffled in the database, so cell type and time point are left out; the donor was told from shared clones.

The chain uses TRBV7-9 and TRBJ2-5; 7 nucleotides line up with TRBD1. The trim removed 5 bases at V and 2 bases at J, leaving 5 bases unmatched. The CDR3 runs 14 residues. Germline CDR1 and CDR2: SEHNR and FQNEAQ (reference sequence). The chain's CDR3 is CASSPGTEQETQYF. In nucleotides, the CDR3 is TGTGCCAGCAGCCCGGGGACAGAACAAGAGACCCAGTACTTC.

This chain joins TRBV6-2 or TRBV6-3 and TRBJ2-1; the D gene is possibly TRBD2 (6 bases). The CDR3 runs to 16 residues. Per germline, CDR1 MNHEY and CDR2 SVGEGT. Trimming removed 0 bases from V and 6 bases from J, with 15 bases in between. The CDR3 DNA is TGTGCCAGCAGTTACTCGTGGTCCGGGGGAGGCAATGAGCAGTTCTTC. It yields the protein CASSYSWSGGGNEQFF.

This clonotype was picked up a small number of times. V usage is TRBV18 and J usage is TRBJ1-1; D call uncertain. V was pared by 1 base and J by 2 bases, with 8 bases between. The germline CDR1 and CDR2 sequences are KGHSH and LQKENI. The CDR3 length is 14 residues. The CDR3 DNA reads TGTGCCAGCTCACCACAGGGCTTCAACACTGAAGCTTTCTTT. Its protein product is CASSPQGFNTEAFF.

The chain uses TRBV7-9 and TRBJ2-1; D may be TRBD2 (7 bases). Per the germline V gene, CDR1 is SEHNR and CDR2 is FQNEAQ (reference sequence). The CDR3 loop spans 15 amino acids. Trimming left V 1 base short and J 12 bases short, with 19 bases between. CDR3 sequence: CASSLEVAGARGQFF. CDR3 coding DNA: TGTGCCAGCAGCTTAGAGGTTGCGGGGGCCCGGGGGCAGTTCTTC. The full variable domain, in which reference TRBV7-9 and TRBJ2-1 provide the parts outside the CDR3, is DTGVSQNPRHKITKRGQNVTFRCDPISEHNRLYWYRQTLGQGPEFLTYFQNEAQLEKSRLLSDRFSAERPKGSFSTLEIQRTEQGDSAMYLCASSLEVAGARGQFFGPGTRLTVL.

This clonotype was counted only a few times. This chain uses TRBV7-2 with TRBJ2-1; D perhaps matches TRBD2 (6 bases). The CDR3 consists of 13 residues. The V end lost 5 bases, the J end lost 10 bases, and 15 bases lay between the germline ends. Germline V gene data show CDR1 as SGHTA and CDR2 as FQGNSA. The CDR3, as DNA: TGTGCCAGCAGCGTCGGGACTGGCCTGGAGCAGTTCTTC. Protein product: CASSVGTGLEQFF. Complete variable domain (other parts from reference TRBV7-2 and TRBJ2-1): GAGVSQSPSNKVTEKGKDVELRCDPISGHTALYWYRQSLGQGLEFLIYFQGNSAPDKSGLPSDRFSAERTGGSVSTLTIQRTQQEDSAVYLCASSVGTGLEQFFGPGTRLTVL.

The chain links TRBV28 to TRBJ2-2; D unresolved. CDR3 length: 12 residues. Germline V CDR1 and CDR2: MDHEN, SYDVKM. Trimming shortened V by 4 bases and J by 3 bases, and 3 bases separated the two germline ends. The CDR3 protein is CASSSHTGELFF. Written as DNA, the CDR3 is TGTGCCAGCAGTTCCCACACCGGGGAGCTGTTTTTT.

This rearrangement joins TRBV5-1 to TRBJ2-1; either TRBD1 or TRBD2 may fit D (6 bases each). Germline CDR1 and CDR2: SGHRS and YFSETQ. Trimming took off 2 bases at V and 9 bases at J, with 12 bases between the two ends. This CDR3 contains 13 residues. This chain's CDR3 is CASSLWGAGEQFF. The CDR3 bases are TGCGCCAGCAGCTTATGGGGGGCCGGTGAGCAGTTCTTC. Filled out from reference TRBV5-1 and TRBJ2-1, the complete variable domain reads KAGVTQTPRYLIKTRGQQVTLSCSPISGHRSVSWYQQTPGQGLQFLFEYFSETQRNKGNFPGRFSGRQFSNSRSEMNVSTLELGDSALYLCASSLWGAGEQFFGPGTRLTVL.

The rearrangement links TRBV20-1 to TRBJ2-5, with no clear D. The CDR3 consists of 15 residues. Germline CDR1 and CDR2: DFQATT and SNEGSKA (reference sequence). The V end was cut by 2 bases, the J end by 1 base, with 14 bases between. The CDR3 bases are TGCAGTGCTAGAATTCCGCGACACTTCCAAGAGACCCAGTACTTC. Translating gives CSARIPRHFQETQYF.

This clonotype has a handful of counts. The rearrangement links TRBV7-9 to TRBJ2-2; D uncertain. The CDR3 runs to 15 residues. Germline-derived CDR1 and CDR2 are SEHNR and FQNEAQ (reference sequence). Deletions cut 5 bases from V and 3 bases from J, with 13 bases between. The CDR3 protein is CASSRFRVDTGELFF. In nucleotides, the CDR3 is TGTGCCAGCAGCCGGTTTAGGGTCGACACCGGGGAGCTGTTTTTT. The full variable domain, completed using reference TRBV7-9 and TRBJ2-2, is DTGVSQNPRHKITKRGQNVTFRCDPISEHNRLYWYRQTLGQGPEFLTYFQNEAQLEKSRLLSDRFSAERPKGSFSTLEIQRTEQGDSAMYLCASSRFRVDTGELFFGEGSRLTVL.

This clonotype came up a few times. This sequence joins TRBV7-2 and TRBJ2-7; TRBD1 is a possible D gene (5 bases). The V end was cut by 1 base, the J end by 2 bases, with 9 bases between. Germline V gene data show CDR1 as SGHTA and CDR2 as FQGNSA. This CDR3 comprises 14 residues. The CDR3 spells CASSLDWTTYEQYF. DNA of the CDR3: TGTGCCAGCAGCTTAGACTGGACAACCTACGAGCAGTACTTC. Together with reference TRBV7-2 and TRBJ2-7, the CDR3 gives the full variable domain: GAGVSQSPSNKVTEKGKDVELRCDPISGHTALYWYRQSLGQGLEFLIYFQGNSAPDKSGLPSDRFSAERTGGSVSTLTIQRTQQEDSAVYLCASSLDWTTYEQYFGPGTRLTVT.

This clonotype was seen more than once but under ten times. CDR3 DNA sequence: TGCGCCAGCAGCCAGATGAGAAACACTGAAGCTTTCTTT. Residues: CASSQMRNTEAFF. The chain has TRBV4-3 and TRBJ1-1; D is undetermined. CDR1 LGHNA and CDR2 YSLEER come from the germline V gene. The V gene lost 3 bases and the J gene lost 2 bases, with 7 bases spanning the gap. CDR3 length equals 13 residues.

The J gene is TRBJ2-2, the V gene TRBV29-1, with D unresolved. Trimming took 5 bases from V and 0 from J, leaving 7 bases between them. Germline V CDR1 and CDR2: SQVTM, ANQGSEA. This CDR3 has 13 amino acids. CDR3 loop: CSVPRSNTGELFF. The CDR3 DNA reads TGCAGCGTTCCCCGCTCGAACACCGGGGAGCTGTTTTTT.

This clonotype was observed a handful of times. The V call is TRBV29-1, the J call TRBJ2-6; D not resolved. V was cut by 4 bases and J by 0 bases, with 4 bases left in between. The germline V gene encodes CDR1 SQVTM and CDR2 ANQGSEA. This CDR3 is 13 amino acids long. The CDR3 spells CSVGTSGANVLTF. In nucleotides, the CDR3 is TGCAGCGTTGGTACCTCTGGGGCCAACGTCCTGACTTTC.

This clonotype was seen a few times. V gene TRBV20-1 combines with J gene TRBJ2-7; perhaps TRBD1 as D (6 bases). The CDR3 has 14 residues. Germline V gene sequence: CDR1 DFQATT, CDR2 SNEGSKA (reference sequence). The V end lost 0 bases, the J end lost 4 bases, and 13 bases lay between the germline ends. CDR3 amino acids: CSAREWGPPYEQYV. As DNA, the CDR3 is TGCAGTGCTAGAGAGTGGGGGCCACCTTACGAGCAGTACGTC.

This clonotype was recorded at least ten times. The chain combines TRBV5-6 with TRBJ1-2; D uncertain. Germline V gene data show CDR1 as SGHDT and CDR2 as YYEEEE. The ends were cut back, 0 bases at V and 2 bases at J, with 5 bases in the middle. This CDR3 contains 13 residues. Written as DNA, the CDR3 is TGTGCCAGCAGCTTGGCCGGAAACTATGGCTACACCTTC. It codes for CASSLAGNYGYTF.

The genes are TRBV10-3 and TRBJ1-2; TRBD1 is a possible D gene (5 bases). The CDR3 sequence is 15 residues long. V was trimmed by 7 bases and J by 2 bases, leaving 17 bases between them. Germline assignment: CDR1 ENHRY and CDR2 SYGVKD. CDR3 loop: CAITRDQNSNYGYTF. CDR3 nucleotides: TGTGCCATCACCAGGGACCAAAATTCAAACTATGGCTACACCTTC.

The chain carries TRBV28 and TRBJ1-1; D possibly corresponds to TRBD1 (6 bases). This CDR3 contains 15 residues. Per germline, CDR1 MDHEN and CDR2 SYDVKM. V shed 8 bases and J shed 4 bases, with 20 bases lying between them. This CDR3 reads CASGVPRGWSTEAFF. For the CDR3, the DNA is TGTGCCAGCGGGGTGCCCAGGGGCTGGAGCACTGAAGCTTTCTTT.

The V call is TRBV20-1, the J call TRBJ2-1; TRBD2 aligns across 8 bases. The junction had 10 bases not matched to a gene; V was cut back by 6 bases and J by 3 bases. Germline CDR1 DFQATT, CDR2 SNEGSKA (reference sequence). CDR3 size: 15 residues. CDR3 loop: CSAPPTLAGYNEQFF. The CDR3 DNA reads as TGCAGTGCACCTCCCACTCTAGCGGGCTACAATGAGCAGTTCTTC.

This clonotype was picked up many times. The V gene is TRBV5-1, the J gene TRBJ2-3; no reliable D call. This CDR3 has 16 residues. With 4 bases removed from V and 0 bases from J, the gap between germline ends came to 15 bases. The V gene's germline CDR1 is SGHRS and CDR2 YFSETQ. The CDR3 coding sequence is TGCGCCAGCAGCCAGGCTCTGGCGGAAAGCACAGATACGCAGTATTTT. Amino acid sequence: CASSQALAESTDTQYF.

This clonotype has a count of ten or more. One junction end does not reproduce the germline sequence, and a read error may be involved. The chain joins TRBV5-1 to TRBJ2-5, with no clear D. This CDR3 is built from 13 residues. Germline V gives CDR1 SGHRS, CDR2 YFSETQ. CDR3 nucleotide sequence: TGCGCCAGCAGCTTGGAAAGTCAAGGGACCCAGTACTTC. Translated: CASSLESQGTQYF.

This clonotype has a handful of counts. CDR3 residues: CASSRTGLAGGQETQYF. The CDR3 nucleotides read TGCGCCAGCAGCCGTACCGGACTAGCGGGGGGGCAAGAGACCCAGTACTTC. The V and J genes are TRBV4-3 and TRBJ2-5; 15 bases are shared with TRBD2. CDR3 length: 17 residues. V was pared by 4 bases and J by 2 bases, with 5 bases of the junction left unmatched. The V gene's germline CDR1 is LGHNA and CDR2 YSLEER.

The table lists this clonotype with a few counts. The V call is TRBV20-1, the J call TRBJ2-2, with 8 bases identical to TRBD1. The CDR3 loop spans 15 amino acids. From germline, CDR1 is DFQATT and CDR2 SNEGSKA (reference sequence). With 6 bases clipped from V and 7 bases from J, the junction kept 13 bases outside the gene matches. CDR3 DNA: TGCAGTGCCCCTGACAGGGGATCGTCCCTCGGGGAGCTGTTTTTT. This sequence encodes CSAPDRGSSLGELFF.

This clonotype was seen more than once but under ten times. This chain links TRBV12-3 or TRBV12-4 with TRBJ1-2; 7 bases match TRBD1. The CDR3 covers 15 residues. Losses at the gene ends were 4 bases for V and 2 bases for J; bases not matched to a gene: 7. Written as DNA, the CDR3 is TGTGCCAGCAGTTATAACAGGGGACTGAACTATGGCTACACCTTC. Its protein is CASSYNRGLNYGYTF.

This clonotype was counted only a few times. The chain employs TRBV29-1 and TRBJ2-3, with D perhaps TRBD1 or TRBD2 (5 bases each). The CDR3 covers 18 residues. V was clipped by 6 bases and J by 5 bases, with 30 bases between them. The germline V gene encodes CDR1 SQVTM and CDR2 ANQGSEA. This CDR3 reads CSVRLPLYRSQLGDTQYF. CDR3 sequence (DNA): TGCAGCGTAAGACTACCCTTGTACAGGTCCCAGTTGGGAGATACGCAGTATTTT.

J is TRBJ1-1 and V is TRBV20-1, with D perhaps matching TRBD1 (5 bases). V was cut by 5 bases and J by 7 bases, with 11 bases left in between. Per germline, CDR1 DFQATT and CDR2 SNEGSKA (reference sequence). This CDR3 region has 11 residues. CDR3 coding DNA: TGCAGTGCTTCGGGGACCGATGAAGCTTTCTTT. Translating it yields CSASGTDEAFF.

This clonotype has at least ten counts. V usage is TRBV28 and J usage is TRBJ2-1; 9 bases agree with TRBD2. With V trimmed by 5 bases and J by 5 bases, 10 bases remained unmatched. Germline CDR1 is MDHEN and CDR2 is SYDVKM. The CDR3 contains 16 residues. CDR3 sequence: CASSLTGTSSNNEQFF. CDR3 nucleotide sequence: TGTGCCAGCAGTCTCACGGGGACTAGCAGTAACAATGAGCAGTTCTTC.